The 12 T cell receptor beta chains in this list originate from one sample, sequenced in a study of blood T cell repertoires in COVID-19. Sequencing was performed with immunoSEQ multiplex PCR; in TCRdb, only in-frame clones are kept and a portion is missing. The data hold 310,000 or so clones, with 75% to 95% observed a single time. The sequenced material came from PBMCs or T cells enriched from blood (not recorded which). These receptors were taken from a woman aged 25 to 39 who had recovered from COVID-19.

This rearrangement joins TRBV7-2 to TRBJ1-2, with D unclear. Deletions cut 0 bases from V and 3 bases from J, with 5 bases between. The CDR3 spans 13 residues. The germline gives CDR1 SGHTA, CDR2 FQGNSA. CDR3 DNA sequence: TGTGCCAGCAGCTTAGCAAGAGACTATGGCTACACCTTC. Encoded protein: CASSLARDYGYTF.

The chain joins TRBV9 to TRBJ2-3; D perhaps matches TRBD1 (6 bases). The length of the CDR3 is 15 residues. Germline V gene data show CDR1 as SGDLS and CDR2 as YYNGEE. Trimming removed 1 base at V and 3 bases at J, with 12 bases between. The DNA for the CDR3 is TGTGCCAGCAGCGTAACAGGGTGGGTGACAGATACGCAGTATTTT. Its protein is CASSVTGWVTDTQYF.

This chain links TRBV24-1 with TRBJ1-1, with D tentatively TRBD1 (5 bases). The CDR3 has 14 amino acids. V was pared by 2 bases and J by 3 bases, with 9 bases between. CDR1 is KGHDR, CDR2 SFDVKD, per germline. The DNA for the CDR3 is TGTGCCACCAGTGATTCACAAGGGGACACTGAAGCTTTCTTT. Protein: CATSDSQGDTEAFF.

This chain connects TRBV11-3 to TRBJ1-1, with 8 bases that match TRBD1. The CDR3 loop spans 15 amino acids. Germline-derived CDR1 and CDR2 are SGHNT and YENEEA. The J segment lost 1 base and the V segment lost 5 bases, leaving 6 bases of the junction unmatched. The CDR3 here is CASSQSGQGNTEAFF. The CDR3 DNA sequence: TGTGCCAGCAGCCAAAGCGGACAGGGGAACACTGAAGCTTTCTTT. Supplemented by reference TRBV11-3 and TRBJ1-1, the full variable domain reads EAGVVQSPRYKIIEKKQPVAFWCNPISGHNTLYWYLQNLGQGPELLIRYENEEAVDDSQLPKDRFSAERLKGVDSTLKIQPAELGDSAVYLCASSQSGQGNTEAFFGQGTRLTVV.

V usage is TRBV9 and J usage is TRBJ2-7, with 7 nucleotides matching TRBD2. CDR1 is SGDLS and CDR2 is YYNGEE in the germline V gene. The CDR3 is 15 residues long. V was clipped by 3 bases and J by 2 bases; unmatched bases: 8. CDR3 loop: CASSAGDYQTYEQYF. CDR3 coding DNA: TGTGCCAGCAGCGCGGGGGACTATCAAACCTACGAGCAGTACTTC.

The V call is TRBV19, the J call TRBJ2-2; 11 nucleotides match TRBD2. The J segment lost 6 bases and the V segment lost 3 bases, leaving 6 bases of the junction unmatched. Germline loops: CDR1 LNHDA, CDR2 SQIVND (reference sequence). The CDR3 sequence is 16 residues long. CDR3 residues: CASSILVAGGSGELFF. The CDR3 DNA follows: TGTGCCAGTAGTATCTTGGTAGCGGGAGGGTCCGGGGAGCTGTTTTTT.

V usage is TRBV4-1 and J usage is TRBJ1-2; D perhaps matches TRBD1 (6 bases). Per germline, CDR1 MGHRA and CDR2 YSYEKL. The CDR3 is made up of 18 amino acids. V dropped 1 base and J dropped 2 bases, with 20 bases sitting between them. CDR3 sequence reads: CASSQVRGRGQPNYGYTF. The DNA for the CDR3 is TGCGCCAGCAGCCAAGTTCGGGGCCGCGGACAGCCCAACTATGGCTACACCTTC.

The V gene is TRBV11-3, the J gene TRBJ2-7; D not resolved. V was cut by 2 bases and J by 0 bases, with 5 bases left in between. This CDR3 has 13 amino acids. CDR1 is SGHNT and CDR2 is YENEEA in the germline V gene. The CDR3 is CASSLLSSYEQYF. The DNA for the CDR3 is TGTGCCAGCAGCTTACTTAGCTCCTACGAGCAGTACTTC.

The J gene is TRBJ1-4, the V gene TRBV3-1 (or the pseudogene TRBV3-2); tentatively, D is TRBD1 (5 bases). Trimming removed 6 bases at V and 3 bases at J, with 14 bases between. The CDR3 extends over 15 amino acids. Germline V lookup: CDR1 LGHDT, CDR2 YNNKEL (reference sequence). The CDR3 protein is CASRRLGEANEKLFF. CDR3 in DNA: TGTGCCAGCAGGCGACTAGGGGAGGCTAATGAAAAACTGTTTTTT.

The J gene is TRBJ2-1, the V gene TRBV7-6, with 15 bases lining up with TRBD2. This CDR3 has 16 residues. The ends lost 3 bases at V and 5 bases at J; junction bases unmatched: 2. Germline V CDR1 and CDR2: SGHVS, FNYEAQ. The CDR3 DNA follows: TGTGCCAGCAGCTTGGGACTAGCGGGAGGTCACAATGAGCAGTTCTTC. This translates into CASSLGLAGGHNEQFF.

The genes are TRBV11-3 and TRBJ2-1; D gene unclear. Germline V gene data show CDR1 as SGHNT and CDR2 as YENEEA. V lost 4 bases and J lost 4, with 5 bases in between. CDR3 length equals 12 residues. This CDR3 reads CASSSRYNEQFF. The CDR3 DNA reads TGTGCCAGCAGCTCCAGGTACAATGAGCAGTTCTTC.

This chain connects TRBV6-6 to TRBJ2-1; no definite D call. CDR3 size: 13 residues. The V gene's germline CDR1 is MNHNY and CDR2 SVGAGI (reference sequence). V dropped 0 bases and J dropped 7 bases, with 7 bases sitting between them. The CDR3 loop is CASSYSARNEQFF. As DNA, the CDR3 is TGTGCCAGCAGTTACTCCGCTAGAAATGAGCAGTTCTTC.